Listed here are 14 T cell receptor beta chains from one sample, sequenced in a study of blood T cell repertoires in COVID-19. TCRdb's table, derived via immunoSEQ multiplex PCR, lists solely in-frame clones and lacks some. This table has about 320,000 clones, approximately 85% appearing once. Sequenced: peripheral blood. Every receptor here comes from a human donor in a cohort sampled during active COVID-19.

The chain recombines TRBV14 with TRBJ1-2; 8 nucleotides align to TRBD1. V shed 6 bases and J 7 bases; nucleotides not matched to a gene: 7. Germline CDR1 SGHDN, CDR2 FVKESK. The CDR3 extends over 13 amino acids. CDR3 DNA: TGTGCCAGCAGTCTTAGTACAGGGGGTGGCTACACCTTC. Its protein is CASSLSTGGGYTF.

In its sample, this clone was seen once. This chain uses TRBV5-8 with TRBJ2-1; D ambiguous. The CDR3 consists of 17 residues. CDR1 SGHTS and CDR2 YDEGEE come from the germline V gene. Between the trimmed V and J ends, which lost 0 bases and 0 bases, there was a span of 13 bases. The CDR3 DNA follows: TGTGCCAGCAGCTTGGTTCTGGCGAGAGGCTCCTACAATGAGCAGTTCTTC. As protein: CASSLVLARGSYNEQFF.

The chain couples TRBV5-1 to TRBJ2-3; 15 nucleotides match TRBD2. Germline V gene lookup returns CDR1 SGHRS and CDR2 YFSETQ. CDR3 length: 16 residues. J lost 4 bases, V lost 0 bases, and 0 bases had no gene match. CDR3 in amino acids: CASSLGTSGGADTQYF. CDR3 coding DNA: TGCGCCAGCAGCTTGGGGACTAGCGGGGGGGCAGATACGCAGTATTTT.

The sample holds one count of this clone. J is TRBJ2-3 and V is TRBV3-1 (or the pseudogene TRBV3-2), with a possible D match to TRBD1 (6 bases). The V and J ends lost 5 bases and 0 bases respectively, with 15 bases between them. Germline assignment: CDR1 LGHDT and CDR2 YNNKEL (reference sequence). The CDR3 totals 16 residues. CDR3 region: CASSASMGASTDTQYF. Here the CDR3 DNA reads TGTGCCAGCAGCGCGTCTATGGGGGCGAGCACAGATACGCAGTATTTT.

The genes are TRBV12-5 and TRBJ2-1; tentative D call: TRBD1 (7 bases). Germline CDR1 reads LGHNT; CDR2 reads FRNRAP. CDR3 length equals 15 residues. Trimming took 5 bases from V and 9 from J, leaving 20 bases between them. In DNA form, the CDR3 reads TGTGCTAGTGGTCCCCGACAGGGTAGGAGGGGTGAGCAGTTCTTC. Protein product: CASGPRQGRRGEQFF.

This clone is a singleton in its sample. V and J are TRBV7-9 and TRBJ1-4, with D possibly TRBD1 on 5 matching bases. The CDR3 totals 14 residues. CDR1 and CDR2 from the germline V gene are SEHNR and FQNEAQ (reference sequence). Trimming shortened V by 9 bases and J by 8 bases, and 19 bases separated the two germline ends. The CDR3 sequence is CASRLGGQAEKLFF. DNA of the CDR3: TGTGCCAGTCGATTGGGGGGTCAGGCGGAAAAACTGTTTTTT.

The chain is built from TRBV5-6 and TRBJ1-1; D not certain. Germline CDR1 reads SGHDT; CDR2 reads YYEEEE. The CDR3 has 15 residues. V lost 2 bases and J lost 5, with 16 bases in between. The CDR3 nucleotides read TGTGCCAGCAGCTTCCCCCGGGAGGGAGGGACTGAAGCTTTCTTT. Protein product: CASSFPREGGTEAFF.

This clone appeared a single time. The chain couples TRBV11-3 to TRBJ2-7; D may be TRBD1 (6 bases). The CDR3 contains 14 residues. The V gene's germline CDR1 is SGHNT and CDR2 YENEEA. V was shortened by 4 bases and J by 2 bases, with 12 bases between the two germline ends. CDR3 protein: CASSSGTLTYEQYF. The CDR3 bases are TGTGCCAGCAGCTCTGGGACACTCACCTACGAGCAGTACTTC.

The chain is built from TRBV25-1 and TRBJ2-7; 12 positions agree with TRBD2. V dropped 4 bases and J dropped 1; count of bases not matched to a gene: 5. The CDR3 is 16 residues long. Germline V gene sequence: CDR1 MGHDK, CDR2 SYGVNS. CDR3 sequence: CASSGYTSGGSYEQYF. In DNA, the CDR3 is TGTGCCAGCAGTGGATACACTAGCGGGGGGTCCTACGAGCAGTACTTC.

The CDR3, as DNA: TGTGCCTGGCAGCTCAGGGGTAACAATCAGCCCCAGCATTTT. Translated: CAWQLRGNNQPQHF. The chain uses TRBV30 and TRBJ1-5; perhaps TRBD1 as D (6 bases). The CDR3 is 14 residues long. Trimming left V 5 bases short and J 3 bases short, with 14 bases between. CDR1 is GTSNPN, CDR2 SVGIG, per germline (reference sequence).

The V call is TRBV9, the J call TRBJ2-3, with 8 bases aligning to TRBD2. V shed 3 bases, J shed 0 bases, and the junction held 9 bases outside the gene matches. From germline, CDR1 is SGDLS and CDR2 YYNGEE. The CDR3 covers 17 residues. CDR3 region: CASSDPASGRSTDTQYF. The CDR3 bases are TGTGCCAGCAGCGATCCGGCTAGCGGGCGGAGCACAGATACGCAGTATTTT.

CDR3 in amino acids: CASSVAAIGAGELFF. DNA of the CDR3: TGTGCCAGCAGCGTAGCGGCCATCGGGGCCGGGGAGCTGTTTTTT. The chain recombines TRBV9 with TRBJ2-2, with a weak D call TRBD2 (5 bases). The germline V gene has CDR1 SGDLS and CDR2 YYNGEE. This CDR3 spans 15 amino acids. The ends were cut back, 0 bases at V and 6 bases at J, with 12 bases in the middle.

This rearrangement joins TRBV29-1 to TRBJ1-2; TRBD1 matches at 8 bases. This CDR3 is 13 amino acids long. V was clipped by 6 bases and J by 4 bases; unmatched bases: 7. From germline, CDR1 is SQVTM and CDR2 ANQGSEA. CDR3 region: CSVPDRASYGYTF. In nucleotides, the CDR3 is TGCAGCGTCCCGGACAGGGCTTCCTATGGCTACACCTTC.

The genes are TRBV5-5 and TRBJ1-1; weak D call: TRBD1 (5 bases). Germline CDR1 is SGHKS and CDR2 is YYEKEE (reference sequence). This CDR3 contains 14 residues. V gave up 2 bases and J gave up 0 bases, with 8 bases separating them. DNA for the CDR3: TGTGCCAGCAGCTTCCGACAGTTGAACACTGAAGCTTTCTTT. The encoded protein is CASSFRQLNTEAFF.